The 26 T cell receptor beta chains below all came from one sample that was sequenced in a study of blood T cells in healthy people across ages. With a J-beta primer mix and a sample-barcoded 5' primer, a second PCR ran about 7 to 11 cycles. TCRdb reprocessed the 5' RACE reads with MiXCR, giving one entry per CDR3 protein. This table has about 1.6 million distinct CDR3 sequences, around 35% appearing once. Source material: blood. Receptors were obtained from a woman between 25 and 40 years old in good health.

As to this clonotype: At one of its ends the junction is not consistent with the germline gene, which may arise from a read error. J is TRBJ1-2 and V is TRBV7-9; D uncertain. The CDR3 is made up of 14 amino acids. Germline lookup yields CDR1 SEHNR and CDR2 FQNEAQ (reference sequence). The CDR3 region is CASSLGAGNHGYTF. In DNA, the CDR3 is TGTGCCAGCAGCTTAGGGGCGGGTAACCATGGCTACACCTTC.

This clonotype has just a few counts. V gene TRBV10-2 combines with J gene TRBJ2-4, with D perhaps matching TRBD1 (6 bases). The CDR3 runs to 17 residues. V gave up 8 bases and J gave up 0 bases, with 20 bases separating them. Germline assignment: CDR1 WSHSY and CDR2 SAAADI. CDR3 nucleotides: TGCGCCAGCGGTTCTACCAGGGACAACATAGCCAAAAACATTCAGTACTTC. Amino acids: CASGSTRDNIAKNIQYF.

This clonotype was counted ten times or more. The rearrangement joins TRBV7-2 to TRBJ2-7; D gene unclear. CDR3 length equals 11 residues. The germline V gene encodes CDR1 SGHTA and CDR2 FQGNSA. V lost 3 bases and J lost 3, with 3 bases in between. CDR3 sequence (DNA): TGTGCCAGCAGCTTCCGCTACGAGCAGTACTTC. Translating gives CASSFRYEQYF.

This clonotype was found a few times. This chain connects TRBV20-1 to TRBJ2-5; maybe TRBD1 (5 bases). Trimming took 6 bases from V and 4 from J, leaving 18 bases between them. CDR1 and CDR2 from the germline V gene are DFQATT and SNEGSKA (reference sequence). The CDR3 covers 14 residues. The CDR3, as DNA: TGCAGTGCCTCGATACAGGTCCGGAGAGAGACCCAGTACTTC. Translating it yields CSASIQVRRETQYF.

Note on this clonotype: A much larger clone is a single base away; this may be a read error. This chain joins TRBV10-3 and TRBJ2-1; D not certain. In germline, CDR1 is ENHRY, CDR2 SYGVKD. The CDR3 covers 15 residues. Between the trimmed V and J ends, which lost 10 bases and 1 base, there was a span of 17 bases. The CDR3 DNA sequence: TGTGCCACCAAAGACGACTCATCATCCTACAATGAGCAGTTCTTC. It codes for CATKDDSSSYNEQFF.

This sequence joins TRBV5-1 and TRBJ2-6; D is unclear. The CDR3 loop spans 15 amino acids. V lost 4 bases, J lost 2 bases, and 10 bases lay in between. CDR1 is SGHRS, CDR2 YFSETQ, per germline. CDR3 loop: CASSKNGAGANVLTF. CDR3 DNA: TGCGCCAGCAGCAAGAATGGGGCTGGGGCCAACGTCCTGACTTTC. The variable domain in full, with the rest retrieved from reference TRBV5-1 and TRBJ2-6, is KAGVTQTPRYLIKTRGQQVTLSCSPISGHRSVSWYQQTPGQGLQFLFEYFSETQRNKGNFPGRFSGRQFSNSRSEMNVSTLELGDSALYLCASSKNGAGANVLTFGAGSRLTVL.

The V gene is TRBV7-9, the J gene TRBJ2-3, with D perhaps TRBD2 (5 bases). Per the germline V gene, CDR1 is SEHNR and CDR2 is FQNEAQ (reference sequence). Trimming cost V 5 bases and J 5 bases, with 20 bases left between them. This CDR3 comprises 16 residues. The CDR3 here is CASSLRDPTRQDTQYF. The CDR3 region has the DNA TGTGCCAGCAGCCTCCGGGATCCAACACGACAAGATACGCAGTATTTT.

This chain links TRBV6-1 with TRBJ1-5; possible D gene TRBD1, 5 bases. The CDR3 covers 13 residues. CDR1 MNHNS and CDR2 SASEGT come from the germline V gene. V shed 6 bases and J shed 1 base, with 7 bases lying between them. The CDR3 region has the DNA TGTGCCAGCAGGGACAACAGCAATCAGCCCCAGCATTTT. This encodes CASRDNSNQPQHF.

This clonotype was seen only a few times. The V and J genes are TRBV10-2 and TRBJ2-5; D perhaps matches TRBD2 (6 bases). V dropped 2 bases and J dropped 4 bases, with 14 bases sitting between them. The CDR3 contains 15 residues. Germline V lookup: CDR1 WSHSY, CDR2 SAAADI. CDR3 protein: CASSEPLTSIETQYF. The CDR3 DNA reads TGCGCCAGCAGTGAGCCTTTGACTAGTATAGAGACCCAGTACTTC.

The J gene is TRBJ2-7, the V gene TRBV12-3 or TRBV12-4; D is tentatively TRBD1 or TRBD2 (5 bases each). The CDR3 runs 15 residues. Trimming pared 6 bases from V and 6 bases from J, leaving 21 bases between. For the CDR3, the DNA is TGTGCCAGCAGCTTCTTTGACAGTCCGGGGACCGAGCAGTACTTC. Its protein is CASSFFDSPGTEQYF.

The V call is TRBV20-1, the J call TRBJ2-3; D not resolved. The V end lost 5 bases, the J end lost 5 bases, and 14 bases lay between the germline ends. The CDR3 extends over 13 amino acids. CDR1 and CDR2 (germline): DFQATT, SNEGSKA (reference sequence). In DNA form, the CDR3 reads TGCAGTGCTGGGGAAGGTTACGGAGATACGCAGTATTTT. Its translation: CSAGEGYGDTQYF.

This clonotype was seen more than once but under ten times. The chain links TRBV28 to TRBJ2-3; 11 bases are shared with TRBD2. The J segment lost 0 bases and the V segment lost 4 bases, leaving 18 bases of the junction unmatched. Looked up from germline, CDR1 is MDHEN and CDR2 is SYDVKM. The CDR3 extends over 21 amino acids. The chain's CDR3 is CASSSILLLAGADTSTDTQYF. CDR3 in DNA: TGTGCCAGCAGTTCCATCCTCTTACTAGCGGGAGCCGATACTAGCACAGATACGCAGTATTTT.

This chain joins TRBV5-1 and TRBJ1-2; a weak D match, TRBD1 (5 bases). Trimming cost V 7 bases and J 6 bases, with 16 bases left between them. Germline V CDR1 and CDR2: SGHRS, YFSETQ. The CDR3 length is 13 residues. The CDR3 here is CASGLQRGDGYTF. The CDR3 nucleotides read TGCGCCAGCGGACTGCAAAGGGGCGATGGCTACACCTTC. The variable domain in full, with the rest retrieved from reference TRBV5-1 and TRBJ1-2, is KAGVTQTPRYLIKTRGQQVTLSCSPISGHRSVSWYQQTPGQGLQFLFEYFSETQRNKGNFPGRFSGRQFSNSRSEMNVSTLELGDSALYLCASGLQRGDGYTFGSGTRLTVV.

V and J are TRBV20-1 and TRBJ2-1; 11 bases map to TRBD2. Germline CDR1 reads DFQATT; CDR2 reads SNEGSKA (reference sequence). V gave up 4 bases and J gave up 3 bases; unmatched junction bases: 11. CDR3 length: 17 amino acids. Written as DNA, the CDR3 is TGCAGTGCTACTCTTATAGCGGGAGGGACAGGCTACAATGAGCAGTTCTTC. Protein: CSATLIAGGTGYNEQFF.

Turning to this clonotype: One end of the junction is discordant with germline, which a read error may explain. V is TRBV20-1 and J is TRBJ2-7, with a tentative D call TRBD2 (5 bases). The CDR3 length is 11 residues. Germline V gene lookup returns CDR1 DFQATT and CDR2 SNEGSKA (reference sequence). In nucleotides, the CDR3 is TGCATTGCTAGCCGGACTTACGAGCAGTACTTC. As protein: CIASRTYEQYF.

The chain employs TRBV2 and TRBJ2-1, with D perhaps TRBD2 (6 bases). This CDR3 has 15 amino acids. Germline V gene lookup returns CDR1 SNHLY and CDR2 FYNNEI. Trimming removed 8 bases from V and 4 bases from J, with 18 bases in between. CDR3 residues: CASSEMASAYNEQFF. CDR3 DNA: TGTGCCAGCTCTGAAATGGCTAGCGCTTACAATGAGCAGTTCTTC.

This clonotype turned up a few times. One junction end does not reproduce the germline sequence, and a read error may be involved. The rearrangement joins TRBV7-9 to TRBJ2-7; no definite D call. Germline CDR1 is SEHNR and CDR2 is FQNEAQ (reference sequence). This CDR3 contains 11 residues. CDR3 sequence: CATQVSHEQYF. The CDR3 bases are TGTGCCACCCAGGTCTCCCACGAGCAGTACTTC.

The V call is TRBV20-1, the J call TRBJ2-1, with 11 bases that match TRBD1. The CDR3 length is 17 residues. Germline V CDR1 and CDR2: DFQATT, SNEGSKA (reference sequence). J was trimmed by 4 bases and V by 1 base; bases with no gene match: 9. The DNA for the CDR3 is TGCAGTGCTAGAGCCGGACAGGGGGCCGTGGGTTACAATGAGCAGTTCTTC. Residues: CSARAGQGAVGYNEQFF.

This clonotype was counted once. CDR3 amino acids: CASSLDRAGGLDTQYF. CDR3 coding DNA: TGTGCCAGCAGCTTAGATAGGGCGGGAGGCCTAGATACGCAGTATTTT. This chain uses TRBV7-3 with TRBJ2-3; 8 nucleotides align to TRBD2. CDR1 and CDR2 (germline): SGHTA, FQGTGA. The CDR3 contains 16 residues. Unmatched junction bases numbered 9, after V lost 2 bases and J lost 5 bases. Variable domain in full (rest from reference TRBV7-3 and TRBJ2-3): GAGVSQTPSNKVTEKGKYVELRCDPISGHTALYWYRQSLGQGPEFLIYFQGTGAADDSGLPNDRFFAVRPEGSVSTLKIQRTERGDSAVYLCASSLDRAGGLDTQYFGPGTRLTVL.

The genes are TRBV6-4 and TRBJ1-6; D remains unclear. Trimming took 0 bases from V and 4 from J, leaving 4 bases between them. CDR1 and CDR2 (germline): MRHNA, SNTAGT. The CDR3 has 14 residues. The CDR3 loop reads CASSDSLYNSPLHF. The CDR3 DNA sequence: TGTGCCAGCAGTGACTCATTGTATAATTCACCCCTCCACTTT.

The chain has TRBV4-1 and TRBJ1-2; no clear D. The CDR3 spans 18 residues. With 1 base removed from V and 4 bases from J, the gap between germline ends came to 22 bases. Germline-derived CDR1 and CDR2 are MGHRA and YSYEKL. This chain's CDR3 is CASSQATYVGLEIYGYTF. The CDR3 nucleotides read TGCGCCAGCAGCCAAGCGACCTACGTTGGGCTGGAAATCTATGGCTACACCTTC.

The CDR3 DNA reads TGCAGTGCTAGATCGTGGGTTGGCTACACCTTC. Its protein product is CSARSWVGYTF. The rearrangement uses TRBV20-1 and TRBJ1-2, with D unclear. The CDR3 is 11 residues long. Germline values: CDR1 DFQATT, CDR2 SNEGSKA (reference sequence). V shed 2 bases and J shed 7 bases, with 8 bases lying between them.

The chain carries TRBV11-2 and TRBJ2-7; possible D gene TRBD2, 5 bases. Trimming stripped 4 bases from V and 2 bases from J, with 12 bases between. The CDR3 covers 14 residues. Germline V CDR1 and CDR2: SGHAT, FQNNGV. Here the CDR3 DNA reads TGTGCCAGCAGCTCCCACGGGGTCCCCTACGAGCAGTACTTC. Protein sequence: CASSSHGVPYEQYF. Looking up the rest from reference TRBV11-2 and TRBJ2-7 gives the full variable domain: EAGVAQSPRYKIIEKRQSVAFWCNPISGHATLYWYQQILGQGPKLLIQFQNNGVVDDSQLPKDRFSAERLKGVDSTLKIQPAKLEDSAVYLCASSSHGVPYEQYFGPGTRLTVT.

The rearrangement uses TRBV20-1 and TRBJ2-1; D may be TRBD2 (5 bases). The CDR3 is made up of 10 amino acids. Trimming left V 4 bases short and J 10 bases short, with 8 bases between. Germline CDR1 is DFQATT and CDR2 is SNEGSKA (reference sequence). DNA of the CDR3: TGCAGTGCTACGGGGTCGGAGCAGTTCTTC. Translation gives CSATGSEQFF.

As for this clonotype: One junction end disagrees with the germline gene, perhaps due to a read error. The CDR3 DNA reads as TGTGCCGGCAGCTCGTGGGGGCTGGACTCACTCCTCAGAAGCTCCTACGAGCAGTACTTC. It specifies CAGSSWGLDSLLRSSYEQYF. The V and J genes are TRBV7-2 and TRBJ2-7, with a weak D call TRBD1 (6 bases). The CDR3 consists of 20 residues. CDR1 is SGHTA, CDR2 FQGNSA, per germline.

Ten or more counts support this clonotype. V gene TRBV28 combines with J gene TRBJ2-7; D is perhaps TRBD1 (5 bases). CDR3 size: 15 residues. The ends were cut back, 7 bases at V and 0 bases at J, with 16 bases in the middle. CDR1 and CDR2 from the germline V gene are MDHEN and SYDVKM. CDR3 in amino acids: CASITAGMSSYEQYF. In DNA form, the CDR3 reads TGTGCCAGCATCACGGCAGGGATGAGCTCCTACGAGCAGTACTTC.